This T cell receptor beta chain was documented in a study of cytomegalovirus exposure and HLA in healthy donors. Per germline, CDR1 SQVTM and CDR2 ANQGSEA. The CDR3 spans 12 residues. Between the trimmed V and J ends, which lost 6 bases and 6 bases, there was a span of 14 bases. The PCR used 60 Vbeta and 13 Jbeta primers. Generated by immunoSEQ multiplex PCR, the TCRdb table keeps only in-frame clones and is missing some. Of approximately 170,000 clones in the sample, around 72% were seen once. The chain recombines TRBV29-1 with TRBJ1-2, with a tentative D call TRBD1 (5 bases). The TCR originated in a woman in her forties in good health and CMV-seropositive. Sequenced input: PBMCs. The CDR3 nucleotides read TGCAGCGTGAGGGACGGGAGCCATGGCTACACCTTC. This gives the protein CSVRDGSHGYTF.